The 18 T cell receptor beta chains in this list originate from one sample, sequenced in a study of CD8 T cells in Susac syndrome. Roughly 0.45 to 1 ug RNA was reverse transcribed with random hexamers. One entry per CDR3 protein, called by TCRdb with MiXCR from the immunoSEQ multiplex PCR reads. The top ten hold around 0.41% of the sample, which has 40,000 to 55,000 distinct CDR3 sequences, approximately 92% seen once. Sequencing was performed on CD8+ T cells from PBMCs. These receptors were obtained from a human donor in good health.

The chain carries TRBV27 and TRBJ1-5; TRBD1 is a possible D gene (6 bases). Trimming cost V 0 bases and J 4 bases, with 10 bases left between them. The CDR3 is made up of 15 amino acids. The germline CDR1 and CDR2 sequences are MNHEY and SMNVEV (reference sequence). The CDR3 DNA sequence: TGTGCCAGCAGTTTATCCGGGACACCTAATCAGCCCCAGCATTTT. Protein product: CASSLSGTPNQPQHF.

This clonotype was seen just once. The chain recombines TRBV27 with TRBJ2-3; D call uncertain. CDR3 length equals 12 residues. Trimming cost V 4 bases and J 2 bases, with 4 bases left between them. The germline gives CDR1 MNHEY, CDR2 SMNVEV (reference sequence). The DNA for the CDR3 is TGTGCCAGCAGTTCCACCACAGATACGCAGTATTTT. Residues: CASSSTTDTQYF.

The J gene is TRBJ2-7, the V gene TRBV27, with 7 nucleotides matching TRBD2. With V trimmed by 0 bases and J by 5 bases, 7 bases remained unmatched. The CDR3 is 15 residues long. The V gene's germline CDR1 is MNHEY and CDR2 SMNVEV (reference sequence). CDR3 residues: CASSLSTGGGNEQYF. The CDR3 DNA sequence: TGTGCCAGCAGTTTATCGACGGGGGGAGGGAACGAGCAGTACTTC.

The chain recombines TRBV27 with TRBJ2-7, with 7 bases lining up with TRBD2. This CDR3 is built from 13 residues. J gave up 3 bases and V 3 bases, and 2 bases lay outside the gene matches. Germline CDR1 reads MNHEY; CDR2 reads SMNVEV (reference sequence). CDR3 loop: CASSFQRDYEQYF. CDR3 bases: TGTGCCAGCAGTTTCCAGCGGGACTACGAGCAGTACTTC.

This clonotype was counted once. The chain uses TRBV5-1 and TRBJ2-2, with TRBD2 as a possible D gene (6 bases). V was shortened by 0 bases and J by 8 bases, with 14 bases between the two germline ends. The germline CDR1 and CDR2 sequences are SGHRS and YFSETQ. The CDR3 is made up of 15 amino acids. Here the CDR3 DNA reads TGCGCCAGCAGCTTGGAGCTAGCGCACTGGGGGGAGCTGTTTTTT. Translation gives CASSLELAHWGELFF.

V gene TRBV7-9 combines with J gene TRBJ2-1; TRBD2 matches at 13 bases. This CDR3 has 16 residues. V gave up 4 bases and J gave up 0 bases; unmatched junction bases: 0. Per germline, CDR1 SEHNR and CDR2 FQNEAQ (reference sequence). CDR3 DNA sequence: TGTGCCAGCAGCTGGACTAGCGGGAGCTCCTACAATGAGCAGTTCTTC. Residues: CASSWTSGSSYNEQFF.

The chain couples TRBV20-1 to TRBJ1-1, with no clear D. CDR1 is DFQATT and CDR2 is SNEGSKA in the germline V gene (reference sequence). CDR3 length equals 13 residues. V shed 1 base and J shed 2 bases, with 8 bases lying between them. The CDR3 bases are TGCAGTGCTAGAGTCCCACCAAACACTGAAGCTTTCTTT. Its translation is CSARVPPNTEAFF.

The chain has TRBV25-1 and TRBJ1-5; 10 bases are a match to TRBD1. Losses at the gene ends were 3 bases for V and 6 bases for J; bases not matched to a gene: 5. The germline gives CDR1 MGHDK, CDR2 SYGVNS. The CDR3 length is 15 residues. CDR3 bases: TGTGCCAGCAGTGATTCCGGGACAGGGGTTCAGCCCCAGCATTTT. Its protein product is CASSDSGTGVQPQHF.

The chain employs TRBV28 and TRBJ2-7; TRBD2 agrees at 7 bases. The germline V gene has CDR1 MDHEN and CDR2 SYDVKM. The CDR3 extends over 14 amino acids. The J segment lost 0 bases and the V segment lost 7 bases, leaving 6 bases of the junction unmatched. Here the CDR3 reads CASNFGDYSYEQYF. As DNA, the CDR3 is TGTGCCAGCAATTTTGGGGACTACTCCTACGAGCAGTACTTC.

This rearrangement joins TRBV5-1 to TRBJ2-7; D uncertain. The CDR3 has 15 amino acids. The germline V and J ends were trimmed by 0 bases and 0 bases, with 10 bases remaining between them. CDR1 and CDR2 (germline): SGHRS, YFSETQ. The CDR3 region is CASSLESPSSYEQYF. The CDR3 DNA sequence: TGCGCCAGCAGCTTGGAGTCTCCGAGCTCCTACGAGCAGTACTTC.

This chain joins TRBV20-1 and TRBJ2-3, with D possibly matching TRBD1 (5 bases). This CDR3 has 13 residues. V was trimmed by 3 bases and J by 1 base, leaving 8 bases between them. The germline gives CDR1 DFQATT, CDR2 SNEGSKA (reference sequence). This CDR3 reads CSASEQGTDTQYF. The CDR3 DNA is TGCAGTGCTAGTGAACAGGGCACAGATACGCAGTATTTT.

The V call is TRBV4-3, the J call TRBJ2-1; 14 nucleotides match TRBD2. With V trimmed by 1 base and J by 8 bases, 4 bases remained unmatched. Germline lookup yields CDR1 LGHNA and CDR2 YSLEER. The CDR3 covers 16 residues. CDR3 nucleotides: TGCGCCAGCAGCCAAGTGGGACTAGCGGGAGTAGATGAGCAGTTCTTC. Protein: CASSQVGLAGVDEQFF.

CDR3 sequence (DNA): TGTGCCAGCAGCCAAGGGTTGAGCTCGAACACTGAAGCTTTCTTT. It translates to CASSQGLSSNTEAFF. J is TRBJ1-1 and V is TRBV3-1; D remains ambiguous. V was clipped by 1 base and J by 1 base, with 10 bases between them. This CDR3 region has 15 residues. Germline assignment: CDR1 LGHDT and CDR2 YNNKEL (reference sequence).

V usage is TRBV7-9 and J usage is TRBJ2-2, with D unresolved. CDR3 size: 17 residues. From germline, CDR1 is SEHNR and CDR2 FQNEAQ (reference sequence). V lost 3 bases and J 4 bases, leaving 18 bases between the germline ends. The CDR3 DNA reads TGTGCCAGCAGCTTCCCCCTCACCGGGCCACTCACCGGGGAGCTGTTTTTT. It yields the protein CASSFPLTGPLTGELFF.

The rearrangement joins TRBV4-1 to TRBJ2-1, with TRBD2 identical over 10 bases. This CDR3 spans 16 amino acids. V was clipped by 0 bases and J by 5 bases; unmatched bases: 4. Germline-derived CDR1 and CDR2 are MGHRA and YSYEKL. The CDR3 region has the DNA TGCGCCAGCAGCCAAGATGTACTAGCGGGAAACAATGAGCAGTTCTTC. It yields the protein CASSQDVLAGNNEQFF.

The chain carries TRBV12-3 or TRBV12-4 and TRBJ2-2; D is possibly TRBD1 (5 bases). This CDR3 region has 13 residues. V was clipped by 7 bases and J by 7 bases, with 13 bases between them. The CDR3 nucleotides are TGTGCCAGCACCTCAGGGCCGGGCGGGGAGCTGTTTTTT. Translation: CASTSGPGGELFF.

The chain links TRBV7-8 to TRBJ2-1; 11 nucleotides align to TRBD2. The CDR3 runs to 15 residues. Losses at the gene ends were 1 base for V and 5 bases for J; bases not matched to a gene: 1. Germline lookup yields CDR1 SGHVS and CDR2 FQNEAQ. The CDR3 bases are TGTGCCAGCAGCTTAGTGACTAGCGGGGACAATGAGCAGTTCTTC. Translated: CASSLVTSGDNEQFF. The full variable domain, completed using reference TRBV7-8 and TRBJ2-1, is GAGVSQSPRYKVAKRGQDVALRCDPISGHVSLFWYQQALGQGPEFLTYFQNEAQLDKSGLPSDRFFAERPEGSVSTLKIQRTQQEDSAVYLCASSLVTSGDNEQFFGPGTRLTVL.

The rearrangement uses TRBV14 and TRBJ1-4; unclear D gene. The CDR3 is made up of 15 amino acids. From germline, CDR1 is SGHDN and CDR2 FVKESK. The V and J ends lost 2 bases and 7 bases respectively, with 14 bases between them. The CDR3 DNA reads TGTGCCAGCAGCCAAAGAGTCGCAGGTGGTGAAAAACTGTTTTTT. Translated, it gives CASSQRVAGGEKLFF.